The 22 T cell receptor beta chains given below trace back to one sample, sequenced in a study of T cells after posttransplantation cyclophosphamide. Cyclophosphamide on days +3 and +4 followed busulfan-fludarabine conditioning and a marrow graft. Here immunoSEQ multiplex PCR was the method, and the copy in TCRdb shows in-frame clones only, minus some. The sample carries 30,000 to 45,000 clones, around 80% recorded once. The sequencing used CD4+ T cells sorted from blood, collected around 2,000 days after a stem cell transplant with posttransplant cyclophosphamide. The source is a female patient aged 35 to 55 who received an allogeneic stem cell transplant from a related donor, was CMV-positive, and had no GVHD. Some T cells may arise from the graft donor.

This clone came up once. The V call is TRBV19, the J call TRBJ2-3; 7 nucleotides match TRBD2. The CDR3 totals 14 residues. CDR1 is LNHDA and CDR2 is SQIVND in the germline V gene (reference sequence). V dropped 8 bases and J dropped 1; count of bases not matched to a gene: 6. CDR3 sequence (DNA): TGTGCCAGTGCCCCGGGGGGTGGCACAGATACGCAGTATTTT. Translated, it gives CASAPGGGTDTQYF.

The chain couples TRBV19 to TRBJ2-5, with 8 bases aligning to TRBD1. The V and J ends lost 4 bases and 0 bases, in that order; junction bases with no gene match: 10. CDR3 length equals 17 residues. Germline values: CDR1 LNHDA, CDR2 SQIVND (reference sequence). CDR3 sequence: CASSKGQEHPYQETQYF. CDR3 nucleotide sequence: TGTGCCAGTAGTAAGGGACAGGAGCATCCTTACCAAGAGACCCAGTACTTC.

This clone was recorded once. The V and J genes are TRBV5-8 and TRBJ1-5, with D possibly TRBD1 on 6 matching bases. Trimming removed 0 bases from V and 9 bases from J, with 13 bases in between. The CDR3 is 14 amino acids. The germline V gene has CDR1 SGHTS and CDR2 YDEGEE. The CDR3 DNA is TGTGCCAGCAGCTTGGACAGGGCTTTCGGGCCCCAGCATTTT. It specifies CASSLDRAFGPQHF.

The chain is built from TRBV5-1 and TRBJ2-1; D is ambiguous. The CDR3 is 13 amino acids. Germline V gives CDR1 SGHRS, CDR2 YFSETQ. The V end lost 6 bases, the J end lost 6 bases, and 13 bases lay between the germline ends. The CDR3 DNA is TGCGCCAGCACCCAAAGAGGTTTCAATGAGCAGTTCTTC. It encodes CASTQRGFNEQFF.

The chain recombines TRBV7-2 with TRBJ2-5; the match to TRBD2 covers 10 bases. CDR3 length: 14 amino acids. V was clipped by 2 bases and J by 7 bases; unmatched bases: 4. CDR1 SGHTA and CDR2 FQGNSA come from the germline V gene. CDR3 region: CASSLSGGAGTQYF. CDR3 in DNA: TGTGCCAGCAGCTTAAGCGGGGGGGCCGGGACCCAGTACTTC.

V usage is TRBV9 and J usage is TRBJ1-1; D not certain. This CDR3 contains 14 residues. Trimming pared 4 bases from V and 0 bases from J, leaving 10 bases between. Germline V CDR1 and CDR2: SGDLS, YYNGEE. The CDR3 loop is CASSQRQVNTEAFF. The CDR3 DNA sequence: TGTGCCAGCAGCCAAAGACAAGTGAACACTGAAGCTTTCTTT. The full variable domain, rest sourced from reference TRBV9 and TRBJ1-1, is DSGVTQTPKHLITATGQRVTLRCSPRSGDLSVYWYQQSLDQGLQFLIQYYNGEERAKGNILERFSAQQFPDLHSELNLSSLELGDSALYFCASSQRQVNTEAFFGQGTRLTVV.

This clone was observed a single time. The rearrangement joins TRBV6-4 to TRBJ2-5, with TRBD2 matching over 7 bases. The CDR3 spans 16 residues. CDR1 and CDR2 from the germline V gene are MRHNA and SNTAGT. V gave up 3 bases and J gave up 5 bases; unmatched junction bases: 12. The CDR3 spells CASSEGPGGTGETQYF. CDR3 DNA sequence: TGTGCCAGCAGTGAAGGGCCGGGGGGAACCGGGGAGACCCAGTACTTC.

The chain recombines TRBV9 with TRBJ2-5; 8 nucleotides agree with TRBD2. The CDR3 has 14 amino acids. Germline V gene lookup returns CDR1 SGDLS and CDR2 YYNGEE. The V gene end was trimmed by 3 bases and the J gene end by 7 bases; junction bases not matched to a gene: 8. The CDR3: CASSGRTSLGTQYF. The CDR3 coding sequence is TGTGCCAGCAGCGGACGGACTAGCCTGGGGACCCAGTACTTC. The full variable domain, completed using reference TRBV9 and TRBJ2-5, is DSGVTQTPKHLITATGQRVTLRCSPRSGDLSVYWYQQSLDQGLQFLIQYYNGEERAKGNILERFSAQQFPDLHSELNLSSLELGDSALYFCASSGRTSLGTQYFGPGTRLLVL.

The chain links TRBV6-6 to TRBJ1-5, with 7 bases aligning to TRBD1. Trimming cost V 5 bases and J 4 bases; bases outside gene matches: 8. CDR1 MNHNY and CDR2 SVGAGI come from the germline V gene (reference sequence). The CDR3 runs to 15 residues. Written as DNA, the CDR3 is TGTGCCAGCAGTCCCCGACAGGGCGGGAATCAGCCCCAGCATTTT. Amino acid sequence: CASSPRQGGNQPQHF.

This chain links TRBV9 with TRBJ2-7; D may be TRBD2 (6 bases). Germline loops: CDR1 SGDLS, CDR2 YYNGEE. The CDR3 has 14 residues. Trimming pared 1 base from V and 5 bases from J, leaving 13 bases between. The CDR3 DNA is TGTGCCAGCAGCGTACGGGGAGGCAACGACGAGCAGTACTTC. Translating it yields CASSVRGGNDEQYF.

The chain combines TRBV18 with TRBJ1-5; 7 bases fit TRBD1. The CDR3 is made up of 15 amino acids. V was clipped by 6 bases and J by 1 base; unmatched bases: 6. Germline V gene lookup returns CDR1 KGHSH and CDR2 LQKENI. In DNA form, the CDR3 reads TGTGCCAGCTCCCCTCCAGGGGGGAGCAATCAGCCCCAGCATTTT. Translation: CASSPPGGSNQPQHF.

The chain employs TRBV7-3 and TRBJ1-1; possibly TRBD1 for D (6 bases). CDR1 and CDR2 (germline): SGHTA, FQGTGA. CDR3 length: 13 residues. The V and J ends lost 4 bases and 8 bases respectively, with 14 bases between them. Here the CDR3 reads CASSSRGGSEAFF. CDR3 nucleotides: TGTGCCAGCAGCTCCCGGGGGGGCTCCGAAGCTTTCTTT. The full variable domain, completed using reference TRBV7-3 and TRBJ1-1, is GAGVSQTPSNKVTEKGKYVELRCDPISGHTALYWYRQSLGQGPEFLIYFQGTGAADDSGLPNDRFFAVRPEGSVSTLKIQRTERGDSAVYLCASSSRGGSEAFFGQGTRLTVV.

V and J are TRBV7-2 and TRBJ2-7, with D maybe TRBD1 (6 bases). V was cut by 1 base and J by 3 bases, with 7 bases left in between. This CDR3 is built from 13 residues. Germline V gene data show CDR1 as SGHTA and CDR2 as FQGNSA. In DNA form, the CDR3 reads TGTGCCAGCAGCTTAGGGACAGTCTACGAGCAGTACTTC. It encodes CASSLGTVYEQYF. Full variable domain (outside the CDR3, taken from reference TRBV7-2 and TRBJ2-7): GAGVSQSPSNKVTEKGKDVELRCDPISGHTALYWYRQSLGQGLEFLIYFQGNSAPDKSGLPSDRFSAERTGGSVSTLTIQRTQQEDSAVYLCASSLGTVYEQYFGPGTRLTVT.

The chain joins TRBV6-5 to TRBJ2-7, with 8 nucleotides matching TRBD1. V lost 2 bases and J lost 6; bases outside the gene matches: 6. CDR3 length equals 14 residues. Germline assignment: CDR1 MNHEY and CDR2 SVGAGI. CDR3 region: CASSYPTTGGEQYF. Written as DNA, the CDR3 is TGTGCCAGCAGTTACCCAACAACAGGGGGCGAGCAGTACTTC.

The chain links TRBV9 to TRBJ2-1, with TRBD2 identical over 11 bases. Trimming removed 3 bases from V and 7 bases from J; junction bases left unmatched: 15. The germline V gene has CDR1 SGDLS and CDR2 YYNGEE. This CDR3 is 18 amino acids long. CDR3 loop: CASSEGASGGMLGNEQFF. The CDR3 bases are TGTGCCAGCAGCGAAGGGGCTAGCGGGGGGATGTTGGGTAATGAGCAGTTCTTC.

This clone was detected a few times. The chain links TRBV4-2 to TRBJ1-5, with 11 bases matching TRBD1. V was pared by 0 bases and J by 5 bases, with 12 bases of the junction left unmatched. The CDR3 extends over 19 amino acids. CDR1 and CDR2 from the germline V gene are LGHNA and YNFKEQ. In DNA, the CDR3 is TGTGCCAGCAGCCAAGAAGGAATTAGGGGGACAGGGGGATATCAGCCCCAGCATTTT. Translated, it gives CASSQEGIRGTGGYQPQHF.

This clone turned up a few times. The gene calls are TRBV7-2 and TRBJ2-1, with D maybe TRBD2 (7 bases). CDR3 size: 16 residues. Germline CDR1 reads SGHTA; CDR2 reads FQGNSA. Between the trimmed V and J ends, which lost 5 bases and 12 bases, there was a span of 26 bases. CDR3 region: CASSESLGGHSSLQFF. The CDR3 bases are TGTGCCAGCAGCGAATCCCTCGGGGGGCACTCCTCGCTGCAGTTCTTC.

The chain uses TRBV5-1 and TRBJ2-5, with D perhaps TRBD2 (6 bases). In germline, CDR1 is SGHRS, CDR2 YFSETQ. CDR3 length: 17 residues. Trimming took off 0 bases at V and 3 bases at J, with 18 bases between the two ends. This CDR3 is CASSLGASAGLEETQYF. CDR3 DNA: TGCGCCAGCAGCTTGGGTGCCTCAGCGGGCCTTGAAGAGACCCAGTACTTC.

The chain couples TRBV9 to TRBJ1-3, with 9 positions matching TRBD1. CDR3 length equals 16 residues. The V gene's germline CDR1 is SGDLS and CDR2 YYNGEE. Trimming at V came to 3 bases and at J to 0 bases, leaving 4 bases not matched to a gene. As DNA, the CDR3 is TGTGCCAGCAGCGAAACAGGGGGCCTCTCTGGAAACACCATATATTTT. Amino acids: CASSETGGLSGNTIYF.

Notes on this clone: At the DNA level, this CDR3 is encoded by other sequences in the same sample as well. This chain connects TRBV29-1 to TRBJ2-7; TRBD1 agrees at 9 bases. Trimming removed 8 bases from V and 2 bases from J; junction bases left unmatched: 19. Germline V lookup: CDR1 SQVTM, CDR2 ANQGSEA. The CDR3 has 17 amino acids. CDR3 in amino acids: CSPPGQGFPEGPYEQYF. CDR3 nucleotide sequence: TGCAGCCCTCCGGGACAGGGATTTCCCGAGGGCCCCTACGAGCAGTACTTC.

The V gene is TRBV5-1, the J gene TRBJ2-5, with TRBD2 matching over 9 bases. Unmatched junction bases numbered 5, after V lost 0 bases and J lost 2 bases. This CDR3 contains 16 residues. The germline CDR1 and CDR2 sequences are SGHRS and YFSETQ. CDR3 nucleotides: TGCGCCAGCAGCTTGGTTCTAGCGGGAAGACAAGAGACCCAGTACTTC. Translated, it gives CASSLVLAGRQETQYF.

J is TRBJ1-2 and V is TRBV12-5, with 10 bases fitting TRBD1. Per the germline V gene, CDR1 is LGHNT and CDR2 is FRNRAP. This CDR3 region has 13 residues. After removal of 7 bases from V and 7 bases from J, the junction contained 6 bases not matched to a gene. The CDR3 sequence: CASAIGQGVGYTF. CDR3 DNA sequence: TGTGCTAGTGCCATAGGACAGGGGGTTGGCTACACCTTC.